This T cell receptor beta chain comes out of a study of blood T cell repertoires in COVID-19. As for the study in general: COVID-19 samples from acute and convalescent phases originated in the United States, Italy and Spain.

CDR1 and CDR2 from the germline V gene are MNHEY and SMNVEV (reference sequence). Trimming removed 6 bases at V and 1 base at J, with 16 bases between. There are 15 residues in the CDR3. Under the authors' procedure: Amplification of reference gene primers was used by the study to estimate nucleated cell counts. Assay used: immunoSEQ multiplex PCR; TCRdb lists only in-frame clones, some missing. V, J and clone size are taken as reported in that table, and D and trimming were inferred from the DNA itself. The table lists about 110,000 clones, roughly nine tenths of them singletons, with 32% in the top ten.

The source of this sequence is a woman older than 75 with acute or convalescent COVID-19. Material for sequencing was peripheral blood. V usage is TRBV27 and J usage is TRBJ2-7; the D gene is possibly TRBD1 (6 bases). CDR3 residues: CASRPGWTASYEQYF. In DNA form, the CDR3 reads TGTGCCAGCAGGCCCGGATGGACAGCTTCCTACGAGCAGTACTTC.